The T cell receptor (beta chain) under discussion was sequenced for a study of regulatory T cells in long-lasting Graves disease (dated by TCRdb to the early 2020s). A note on the overall study: Antithyroid drugs had been taken for less than 3 months by newly diagnosed Graves' disease patients. Patients with persistent Graves' disease were compared with patients with newly diagnosed Graves' disease using TCR sequencing and RNA sequencing of peripheral blood. The study was conducted in China and was registered as a clinical trial. A total of some 33 samples were covered by TCR sequencing, comprising approximately 13 persistent and some 20 newly diagnosed Graves' disease patients. Overall results and qualifications from the work: As a limitation, the authors acknowledged that the small sample size may reduce accuracy. Only the TCR beta chain was sequenced and analyzed. TRBV28, TRBJ1-2 and TRBJ2-5 were preferentially used in persistent disease, while TRBV20-1 and TRBJ2-1 were favored in newly diagnosed disease. More public clonotypes were shared among persistent patients (over 2,500) than among newly diagnosed patients (more than 950). Persistent Graves' disease patients showed lower TCR Shannon entropy and fewer highly expanded clones than newly diagnosed patients, suggesting clonal expansion. Only peripheral blood was studied, because thyroid tissue, the primary lesion, was inaccessible.

This clonotype was recorded many times. Its antigen is not yet known. No base quality information exists; no much larger clone differs at one position. Libraries were constructed by multiplex PCR. TCRdb lists the instrument as Illumina HiSeq 4000. CDR3 regions were amplified by Arm-PCR with iRepertoire HTBI primers to construct TCR beta libraries. Gel purification was performed on PCR products prior to sequencing. In the authors' own workflow: Gene usage analysis of CDR3 amino acid clonotypes relied on the 62 TRBV and over 13 TRBJ segments identified across samples. COPE and FqMerger were used to merge the filtered high-quality paired reads into contigs. BLAST was used to align contigs to IMGT TRBV, TRBD and TRBJ reference genes, with CDR3 defined following IMGT. Any clonotype with a frequency above 0.1% was counted as a highly expanded clone. Repertoire diversity was measured by Shannon entropy, and V-J evenness by the Gini coefficient. Clonotypes shared by more than one individual were considered public. TCRdb redid the processing of the public reads, applying fastp at Q25 and MiXCR, and retained in-frame beta chains. Rows with one shared CDR3 protein collapse into an entry with the most common genes and DNA. The V and J calls follow TCRdb's processing rather than the paper's. The sample profile shows 350,000 to 400,000 distinct CDR3 sequences; around a sixth of them were found once. The ten top clones hold 22% of the sample.

Read against the paper, the sample's time point label means: newly diagnosed GD, antithyroid drugs for less than 3 months. RNA was extracted from PBMCs in TRIzol for both TCR sequencing and RNA sequencing. The diagnosis of Graves' disease was made according to American Thyroid Association guidelines. Recruitment of patients was carried out at an endocrinology department in Xi'an, China. Each patient gave roughly 8.4 milliliters of peripheral blood, collected in an EDTA anticoagulant tube. Ficoll Paque Plus density gradient separation was used to isolate PBMCs, and no additional T cell sorting was done. An Agilent 2100 Bioanalyzer and agarose gel were used to assess RNA quality, and a NanoDrop 2000 was used to measure RNA concentration. The CDR3 goes from the cysteine to the phenylalanine over 15 residues. Just the 45-base CDR3 DNA is kept, in frame starting at base 1. V loses 2 bases, J loses 4 bases, and the germline ends lie 13 bases apart. The germline V gene supplies CDR1 SGHRS and CDR2 YFSETQ.

This clonotype was obtained from a female donor with Graves disease. The chain couples TRBV5-1 to TRBJ2-1; perhaps TRBD2 is the D gene, with 6 bases matching. This sample comprised peripheral blood mononuclear cells (PBMCs), obtained at new diagnosis, from a patient treated with antithyroid drugs. In nucleotides, the sequence is TGCGCCAGCAGCTTTAGGAGGGGTGCGTACAATGAGCAGTTCTTC. The translation is CASSFRRGAYNEQFF. Full variable domain (CDR3 extended with the reference TRBV5-1 and TRBJ2-1 proteins): KAGVTQTPRYLIKTRGQQVTLSCSPISGHRSVSWYQQTPGQGLQFLFEYFSETQRNKGNFPGRFSGRQFSNSRSEMNVSTLELGDSALYLCASSFRRGAYNEQFFGPGTRLTVL.